The T cell receptor (beta chain) under discussion was sequenced for a study of T cell responses to AZD1222 COVID-19 vaccine. General study results and limits: Reportedly, nearly half of unique spike TCRs recognized epitopes outside B.1.351/B.1.1.7 mutations.

A word on this clone: What it binds is unknown.

Germline V lookup: CDR1 KGHSH, CDR2 LQKENI. The CDR3 has 16 amino acids. V shed 4 bases and J 6 bases; nucleotides not matched to a gene: 12. Profiled with immunoSEQ multiplex PCR; TCRdb holds only in-frame clones, not every one. The sample gives roughly 100,000 clones, more than 75% of which show up once; approximately 3% is in the top ten. The chain links TRBV18 to TRBJ1-5; 7 nucleotides match TRBD1. This sequence originates from an adult who received the MenACWY meningococcal vaccine as a control. The specimen comprised peripheral blood, sampled 28 days after the second dose of the MenACWY control vaccine. This CDR3 is CASSLPGTAVSQPQHF. The CDR3 DNA sequence: TGTGCCAGCTCACTCCCGGGGACAGCAGTAAGTCAGCCCCAGCATTTT.